The T cell receptor (beta chain) under discussion was sequenced for a study of CD4 T cells in relation to SARS-CoV-2 and coronaviruses. Overall study context: ViraFEST: approximately eleven-day antigen culture of PBMCs, then TCR beta CDR3 sequencing. Whole-study results and caveats: Approximately 65% of donors had memory CD4+ clonotypes crossrecognizing SARS-CoV-2 and common cold coronavirus spike.

Comment on this clone: Its cognate antigen is unknown.

Repertoires were generated with immunoSEQ multiplex PCR, while TCRdb's copy carries only in-frame clones and drops some. The table records roughly 18,000 clones, roughly 82% of them present only once. With 3 bases clipped from V and 6 bases from J, the junction kept 8 bases outside the gene matches. The CDR3 runs 16 residues. Germline assignment: CDR1 LGHDT and CDR2 YNNKEL (reference sequence). Unexposed donor CD4+ T cells date from 2011-2018, before the COVID-19 pandemic. After about ten days of culture, CD4+ T cells were isolated. Unexposed-donor CD4+ T cells were probed with SARS-CoV-2 S/N and four cold-coronavirus spikes, cells permitting. PBMCs were plated at two million per well in IL-2-containing medium.

The chain couples TRBV3-1 (or the pseudogene TRBV3-2) to TRBJ2-2, with 9 bases identical to TRBD1. Sequenced input: CD4+ T cells from PBMCs, cultured in vitro. This TCR derives from a human donor in good health. CDR3 sequence reads: CASSQGQGRGAGELFF. CDR3 DNA: TGTGCCAGCAGCCAGGGACAGGGAAGAGGGGCCGGGGAGCTGTTTTTT.